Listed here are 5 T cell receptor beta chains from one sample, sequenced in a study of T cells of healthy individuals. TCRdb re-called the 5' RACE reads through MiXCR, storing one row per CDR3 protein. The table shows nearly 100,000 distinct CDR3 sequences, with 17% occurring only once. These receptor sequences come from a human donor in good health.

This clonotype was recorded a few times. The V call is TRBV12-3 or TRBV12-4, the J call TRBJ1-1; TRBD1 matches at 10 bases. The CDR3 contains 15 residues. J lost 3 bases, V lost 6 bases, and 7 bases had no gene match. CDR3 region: CASSPTGGLDTEAFF. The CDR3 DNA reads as TGTGCCAGCAGCCCGACAGGGGGCTTGGACACTGAAGCTTTCTTT.

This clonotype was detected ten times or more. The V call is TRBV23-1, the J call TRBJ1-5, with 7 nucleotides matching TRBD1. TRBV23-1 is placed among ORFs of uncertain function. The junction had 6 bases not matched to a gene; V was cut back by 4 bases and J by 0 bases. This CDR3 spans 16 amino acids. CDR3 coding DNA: TGCGCCAGCAGTCCTTCACAGGGGACTAGCAATCAGCCCCAGCATTTT. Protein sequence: CASSPSQGTSNQPQHF.

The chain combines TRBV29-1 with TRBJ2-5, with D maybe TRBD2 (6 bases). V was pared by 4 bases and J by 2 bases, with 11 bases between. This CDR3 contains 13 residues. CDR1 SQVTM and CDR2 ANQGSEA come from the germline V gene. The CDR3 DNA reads TGCAGCGTTGCGAATAGCGGACAAGAGACCCAGTACTTC. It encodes CSVANSGQETQYF.

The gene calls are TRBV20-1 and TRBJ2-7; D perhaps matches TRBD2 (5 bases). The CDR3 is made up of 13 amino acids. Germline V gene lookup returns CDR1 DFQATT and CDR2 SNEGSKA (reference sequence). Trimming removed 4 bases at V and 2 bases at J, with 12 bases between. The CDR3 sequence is CSATRDQAYEQYF. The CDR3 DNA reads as TGCAGTGCTACCCGGGATCAGGCCTACGAGCAGTACTTC.

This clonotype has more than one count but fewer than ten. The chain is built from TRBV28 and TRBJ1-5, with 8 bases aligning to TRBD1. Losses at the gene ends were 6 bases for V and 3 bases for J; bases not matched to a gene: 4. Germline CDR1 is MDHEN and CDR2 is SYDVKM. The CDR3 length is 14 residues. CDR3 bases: TGTGCCAGCAGACAGGGGGTTTTCAATCAGCCCCAGCATTTT. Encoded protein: CASRQGVFNQPQHF.